These 3 T cell receptor beta chains originate from one sample sequenced in a study of blood T cell repertoires in COVID-19. Only in-frame clones appear in the TCRdb table, and some are missing; sequencing was by immunoSEQ multiplex PCR. Among hundreds of thousands of clones listed, over 85% were seen once. The sequencing sample was made of PBMCs or T cells enriched from blood (not recorded which). Source of these receptors: a woman aged 25-40 years who had recovered from COVID-19.

This clone was seen just once. The V call is TRBV5-1, the J call TRBJ2-7, with D hard to call. The CDR3 totals 13 residues. Per germline, CDR1 SGHRS and CDR2 YFSETQ. The ends were cut back, 5 bases at V and 0 bases at J, with 9 bases in the middle. The CDR3 region is CASREASSYEQYF. The CDR3 DNA reads as TGCGCCAGCAGAGAGGCCAGCTCCTACGAGCAGTACTTC.

This sequence joins TRBV19 and TRBJ1-1; 7 nucleotides agree with TRBD1. The germline gives CDR1 LNHDA, CDR2 SQIVND (reference sequence). The V and J ends lost 4 bases and 3 bases, in that order; junction bases with no gene match: 11. The CDR3 extends over 16 amino acids. The chain's CDR3 is CASSSTGQIPYTEAFF. The CDR3 nucleotides read TGTGCCAGTAGTAGTACGGGACAGATACCTTACACTGAAGCTTTCTTT.

The chain employs TRBV19 and TRBJ1-5; TRBD1 agrees at 8 bases. This CDR3 is built from 14 residues. The V segment lost 3 bases and the J segment 4 bases; nucleotides outside the gene matches: 2. Germline V gene lookup returns CDR1 LNHDA and CDR2 SQIVND (reference sequence). The CDR3 loop is CASSIRQGNQPQHF. CDR3 bases: TGTGCCAGTAGTATCAGACAGGGGAATCAGCCCCAGCATTTT.